This entry describes one T cell receptor beta chain. Its antigen is undetermined. TCRdb independently ran MiXCR on the 5' RACE reads; one entry per CDR3 protein. The data hold 800,000 to 900,000 distinct CDR3 sequences, with about 11% observed a single time. These data originate in a study of CD8 T cells in ankylosing spondylitis. This CDR3 spans 13 amino acids. Trimming stripped 7 bases from V and 6 bases from J, with 19 bases between. In germline, CDR1 is DFQATT, CDR2 SNEGSKA (reference sequence). Study conclusions and caveats: Characteristic of ankylosing spondylitis blood, it appeared, was a TCR beta motif comprising about eight highly homologous variants.

The V call is TRBV20-1, the J call TRBJ2-7, with D perhaps given as TRBD1 or TRBD2 (5 bases each). The clonotype was recovered from a male donor with ankylosing spondylitis. Sequencing was carried out using blood, either unsorted or a sorted T cell fraction (not recorded which). The CDR3 DNA reads as TGCAGTGAGAGCTGGGGACCCCGACGCGAGCAGTACTTC. As protein: CSESWGPRREQYF.